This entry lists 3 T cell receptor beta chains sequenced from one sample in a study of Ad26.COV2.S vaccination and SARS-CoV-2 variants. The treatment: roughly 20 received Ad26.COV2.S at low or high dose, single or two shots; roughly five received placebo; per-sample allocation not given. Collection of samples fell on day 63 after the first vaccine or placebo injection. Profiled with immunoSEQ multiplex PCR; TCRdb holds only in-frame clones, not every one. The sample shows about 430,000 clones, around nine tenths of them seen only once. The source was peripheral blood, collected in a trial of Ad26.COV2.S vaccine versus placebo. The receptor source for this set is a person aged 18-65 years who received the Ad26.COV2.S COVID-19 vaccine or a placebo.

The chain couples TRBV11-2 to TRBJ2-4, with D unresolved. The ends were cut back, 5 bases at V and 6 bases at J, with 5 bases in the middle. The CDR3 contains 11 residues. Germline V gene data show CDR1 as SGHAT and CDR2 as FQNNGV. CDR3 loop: CASSKGNIQYF. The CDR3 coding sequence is TGTGCCAGCAGCAAGGGAAACATTCAGTACTTC. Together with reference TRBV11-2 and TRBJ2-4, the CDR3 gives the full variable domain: EAGVAQSPRYKIIEKRQSVAFWCNPISGHATLYWYQQILGQGPKLLIQFQNNGVVDDSQLPKDRFSAERLKGVDSTLKIQPAKLEDSAVYLCASSKGNIQYFGAGTRLSVL.

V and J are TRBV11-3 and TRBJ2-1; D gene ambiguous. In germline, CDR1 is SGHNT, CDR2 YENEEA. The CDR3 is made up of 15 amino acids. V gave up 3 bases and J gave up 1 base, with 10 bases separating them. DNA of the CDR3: TGTGCCAGCAGCTTTGAGTTGGGTTCCTACAATGAGCAGTTCTTC. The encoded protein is CASSFELGSYNEQFF.

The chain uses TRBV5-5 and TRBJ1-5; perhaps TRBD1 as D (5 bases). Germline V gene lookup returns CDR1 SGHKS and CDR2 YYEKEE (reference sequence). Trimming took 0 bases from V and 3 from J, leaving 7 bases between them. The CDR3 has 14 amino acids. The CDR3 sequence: CASSLAGFNQPQHF. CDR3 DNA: TGTGCCAGCAGCTTGGCAGGGTTCAATCAGCCCCAGCATTTT.